This TCR beta chain originates from a study of blood T cell repertoires in COVID-19. Study in general: The origin of the acute and convalescent COVID-19 samples was the United States, Italy and Spain. From T cells, B-cell-depleted T cells, or PBMCs came the material, which was cDNA or gDNA.

Per germline, CDR1 MNHEY and CDR2 SMNVEV (reference sequence). Trimming left V 3 bases short and J 2 bases short, with 7 bases between. There are 13 residues in the CDR3. Data came from immunoSEQ multiplex PCR; TCRdb stores just in-frame clones and leaves some out. The sample holds 70,000 to 100,000 clones, approximately 75% seen once. In regard to this clone: This specimen includes other DNA sequences encoding the same CDR3.

The chain employs TRBV27 and TRBJ1-2; D is possibly TRBD1 (6 bases). This clonotype was obtained from a woman aged 45-65 years with acute or convalescent COVID-19. Sequencing was performed on peripheral blood. CDR3 sequence reads: CASSFGQNYGYTF. The CDR3 DNA is TGTGCCAGCAGTTTTGGACAGAACTATGGCTACACCTTC.